Shown below are 20 T cell receptor beta chains from a single sample sequenced in a study of cytomegalovirus exposure and HLA in healthy donors. A multiplex PCR was run with 60 Vbeta primers and 13 Jbeta primers. This table comes from immunoSEQ multiplex PCR, and its TCRdb copy is limited to in-frame clones, with some not included. The sample holds about 150,000 clones, around 82% seen once. Specimen: PBMCs. The source is a woman in her forties in good health and CMV-seropositive.

This clone was detected only a few times. The rearrangement joins TRBV18 to TRBJ1-4; D is ambiguous. V lost 2 bases and J lost 5, with 15 bases in between. Germline V gene lookup returns CDR1 KGHSH and CDR2 LQKENI. The CDR3 covers 16 residues. The CDR3 DNA reads TGTGCCAGCTCACCATCGAATCCGGGTGGGAATGAAAAACTGTTTTTT. Translated: CASSPSNPGGNEKLFF.

The chain links TRBV19 to TRBJ2-3; 9 nucleotides line up with TRBD2. CDR1 is LNHDA, CDR2 SQIVND, per germline (reference sequence). There are 16 residues in the CDR3. The J segment lost 2 bases and the V segment lost 1 base, leaving 4 bases of the junction unmatched. For the CDR3, the DNA is TGTGCCAGTAGTATAGGGACTAGCGTATTCACAGATACGCAGTATTTT. The encoded protein is CASSIGTSVFTDTQYF.

The chain uses TRBV18 and TRBJ2-1, with 10 bases matching TRBD2. This CDR3 has 17 residues. After removal of 3 bases from V and 7 bases from J, the junction contained 12 bases not matched to a gene. Germline CDR1 and CDR2: KGHSH and LQKENI. CDR3 protein: CASSPPGTAGGGNEQFF. Here the CDR3 DNA reads TGTGCCAGCTCACCTCCCGGGACAGCGGGAGGGGGGAATGAGCAGTTCTTC.

The V gene is TRBV9, the J gene TRBJ2-6; 8 bases align to TRBD2. CDR1 and CDR2 from the germline V gene are SGDLS and YYNGEE. This CDR3 comprises 17 residues. Unmatched junction bases numbered 8, after V lost 6 bases and J lost 0 bases. CDR3 in amino acids: CASTHGGGYSGANVLTF. In DNA form, the CDR3 reads TGTGCCAGCACGCACGGGGGGGGTTACTCTGGGGCCAACGTCCTGACTTTC.

This clone has only one observation. The chain has TRBV27 and TRBJ1-2; a possible D gene is TRBD1 (5 bases). V lost 3 bases, J lost 5 bases, and 10 bases lay in between. Germline V gene sequence: CDR1 MNHEY, CDR2 SMNVEV (reference sequence). The CDR3 is 13 residues long. CDR3 in DNA: TGTGCCAGCAGTTTTCAGGGCCAATATGGCTACACCTTC. Its protein is CASSFQGQYGYTF.

The chain has TRBV28 and TRBJ2-7; TRBD2 matches 8 bases. This CDR3 contains 12 residues. Looked up from germline, CDR1 is MDHEN and CDR2 is SYDVKM. V gave up 8 bases and J gave up 7 bases; unmatched junction bases: 7. The CDR3 region is CASGLASWEQYF. The CDR3 DNA reads as TGTGCCAGCGGACTAGCAAGTTGGGAGCAGTACTTC.

This clone came up once. This chain uses TRBV4-1 with TRBJ1-1; no definite D call. The germline V gene encodes CDR1 MGHRA and CDR2 YSYEKL. This CDR3 has 13 amino acids. With 4 bases removed from V and 5 bases from J, the gap between germline ends came to 11 bases. CDR3 region: CASSPLGATEAFF. For the CDR3, the DNA is TGCGCCAGCAGCCCTCTGGGCGCAACTGAAGCTTTCTTT.

The chain links TRBV11-3 to TRBJ2-1; tentative D call: TRBD2 (6 bases). V lost 3 bases, J lost 6 bases, and 6 bases lay in between. This CDR3 has 12 residues. Germline lookup yields CDR1 SGHNT and CDR2 YENEEA. The CDR3 DNA follows: TGTGCCAGCAGCTTCGGGGGCAATGAGCAGTTCTTC. Translating it yields CASSFGGNEQFF.

The chain employs TRBV18 and TRBJ2-1; D possibly corresponds to TRBD2 (6 bases). CDR3 length equals 15 residues. Per the germline V gene, CDR1 is KGHSH and CDR2 is LQKENI. V was cut by 3 bases and J by 0 bases, with 9 bases left in between. CDR3 loop: CASSPGDSSYNEQFF. CDR3 nucleotide sequence: TGTGCCAGCTCACCGGGGGACTCCTCCTACAATGAGCAGTTCTTC.

This chain joins TRBV27 and TRBJ1-5; possibly TRBD1 for D (6 bases). Germline CDR1 and CDR2: MNHEY and SMNVEV (reference sequence). V was trimmed by 6 bases and J by 0 bases, leaving 12 bases between them. This CDR3 region has 15 residues. CDR3 DNA: TGTGCCAGCAGACACAGGGCGTATAGCAATCAGCCCCAGCATTTT. Translated: CASRHRAYSNQPQHF.

The J gene is TRBJ2-3, the V gene TRBV28, with TRBD2 matching over 12 bases. The CDR3 spans 16 residues. The germline V gene has CDR1 MDHEN and CDR2 SYDVKM. V was clipped by 4 bases and J by 2 bases; unmatched bases: 4. The CDR3 nucleotides read TGTGCCAGCAGTTCTCCTAGCGGGAGGGCCACAGATACGCAGTATTTT. This encodes CASSSPSGRATDTQYF.

V and J are TRBV27 and TRBJ2-3, with 10 bases aligning to TRBD2. Germline V lookup: CDR1 MNHEY, CDR2 SMNVEV (reference sequence). The trim removed 8 bases at V and 0 bases at J, leaving 11 bases unmatched. The CDR3 covers 17 residues. This CDR3 reads CASSLAGVVSSTDTQYF. In DNA, the CDR3 is TGTGCCAGCTCCCTAGCGGGAGTTGTCTCTAGCACAGATACGCAGTATTTT.

This chain uses TRBV10-3 with TRBJ2-7; D gene ambiguous. Germline V gene sequence: CDR1 ENHRY, CDR2 SYGVKD. This CDR3 comprises 15 residues. V was trimmed by 0 bases and J by 0 bases, leaving 9 bases between them. CDR3 amino acids: CAISESSGLSYEQYF. DNA of the CDR3: TGTGCCATCAGTGAGTCGAGTGGGCTCTCCTACGAGCAGTACTTC.

This clone was seen only once. The chain employs TRBV18 and TRBJ2-7; 8 nucleotides align to TRBD1. The V segment lost 5 bases and the J segment 2 bases; nucleotides outside the gene matches: 8. The germline gives CDR1 KGHSH, CDR2 LQKENI. The CDR3 is made up of 15 amino acids. The CDR3 sequence: CASSDRRQGTYEQYF. The CDR3, as DNA: TGTGCCAGCTCAGACCGCAGACAGGGGACCTACGAGCAGTACTTC.

There are a few counts of this clone. J is TRBJ2-3 and V is TRBV5-8, with a possible D match to TRBD2 (6 bases). With 1 base removed from V and 6 bases from J, the gap between germline ends came to 21 bases. Germline CDR1 and CDR2: SGHTS and YDEGEE. The CDR3 is made up of 17 amino acids. DNA for the CDR3: TGTGCCAGCAGCTTGAGCCTTCTAGCGTCCTCAAGGGATACGCAGTATTTT. The encoded protein is CASSLSLLASSRDTQYF.

This sequence joins TRBV5-1 and TRBJ2-5; D may be TRBD2 (5 bases). The germline V gene has CDR1 SGHRS and CDR2 YFSETQ. Deletions cut 8 bases from V and 5 bases from J, with 13 bases between. The CDR3 is made up of 12 amino acids. CDR3: CASTGSRETQYF. The CDR3, as DNA: TGCGCCAGTACGGGAAGTCGGGAGACCCAGTACTTC. Complete variable domain (other parts from reference TRBV5-1 and TRBJ2-5): KAGVTQTPRYLIKTRGQQVTLSCSPISGHRSVSWYQQTPGQGLQFLFEYFSETQRNKGNFPGRFSGRQFSNSRSEMNVSTLELGDSALYLCASTGSRETQYFGPGTRLLVL.

In this sample, this clone turned up once. This chain joins TRBV5-1 and TRBJ2-5; 10 bases are a match to TRBD2. The J call is doubtful: the DNA matches TRBJ2-7 better. Germline V gene lookup returns CDR1 SGHRS and CDR2 YFSETQ. The CDR3 contains 15 residues. The CDR3 is CASSIGLAASYEQYF. The CDR3 DNA follows: TGCGCCAGCAGCATAGGACTAGCGGCCTCCTACGAGCAGTACTTC.

The chain links TRBV7-2 to TRBJ2-5; 12 nucleotides agree with TRBD2. V was clipped by 5 bases and J by 0 bases; unmatched bases: 7. Per germline, CDR1 SGHTA and CDR2 FQGNSA. CDR3 size: 17 residues. DNA for the CDR3: TGTGCCAGCAGCCTACGGACTAGCGGGAAGTACCAAGAGACCCAGTACTTC. Residues: CASSLRTSGKYQETQYF.

This clone has just a few counts. The chain is built from TRBV15 and TRBJ1-5; D unresolved. Germline V gene data show CDR1 as LNHNV and CDR2 as YYDKDF (reference sequence). The CDR3 spans 14 residues. Trimming pared 0 bases from V and 5 bases from J, leaving 8 bases between. The CDR3 here is CATSRDGGYQPQHF. The CDR3 region has the DNA TGTGCCACCAGCAGAGATGGAGGGTATCAGCCCCAGCATTTT. Using reference TRBV15 and TRBJ1-5 for the parts outside the CDR3, the full variable domain is DAMVIQNPRYQVTQFGKPVTLSCSQTLNHNVMYWYQQKSSQAPKLLFHYYDKDFNNEADTPDNFQSRRPNTSFCFLDIRSPGLGDTAMYLCATSRDGGYQPQHFGDGTRLSIL.

The chain employs TRBV19 and TRBJ2-1; 11 bases match TRBD2. CDR3 length: 15 residues. J was trimmed by 1 base and V by 7 bases; bases with no gene match: 3. CDR1 and CDR2 (germline): LNHDA, SQIVND (reference sequence). The chain's CDR3 is CASTRLAGSYNEQFF. CDR3 coding DNA: TGTGCCAGTACACGACTAGCGGGATCCTACAATGAGCAGTTCTTC.